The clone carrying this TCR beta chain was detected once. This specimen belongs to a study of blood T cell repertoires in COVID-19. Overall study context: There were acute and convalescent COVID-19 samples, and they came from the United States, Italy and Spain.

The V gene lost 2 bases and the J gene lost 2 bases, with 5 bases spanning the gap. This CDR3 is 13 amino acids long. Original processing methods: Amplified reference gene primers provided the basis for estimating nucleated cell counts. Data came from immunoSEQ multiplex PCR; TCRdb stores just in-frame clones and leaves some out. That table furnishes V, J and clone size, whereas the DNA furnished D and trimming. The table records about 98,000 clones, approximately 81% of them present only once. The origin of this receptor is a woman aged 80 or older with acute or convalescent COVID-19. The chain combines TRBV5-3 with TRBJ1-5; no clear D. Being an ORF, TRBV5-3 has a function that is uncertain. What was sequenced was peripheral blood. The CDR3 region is CARSLRCNQPQHF. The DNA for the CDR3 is TGTGCCAGAAGCTTACGGTGCAATCAGCCCCAGCATTTT.